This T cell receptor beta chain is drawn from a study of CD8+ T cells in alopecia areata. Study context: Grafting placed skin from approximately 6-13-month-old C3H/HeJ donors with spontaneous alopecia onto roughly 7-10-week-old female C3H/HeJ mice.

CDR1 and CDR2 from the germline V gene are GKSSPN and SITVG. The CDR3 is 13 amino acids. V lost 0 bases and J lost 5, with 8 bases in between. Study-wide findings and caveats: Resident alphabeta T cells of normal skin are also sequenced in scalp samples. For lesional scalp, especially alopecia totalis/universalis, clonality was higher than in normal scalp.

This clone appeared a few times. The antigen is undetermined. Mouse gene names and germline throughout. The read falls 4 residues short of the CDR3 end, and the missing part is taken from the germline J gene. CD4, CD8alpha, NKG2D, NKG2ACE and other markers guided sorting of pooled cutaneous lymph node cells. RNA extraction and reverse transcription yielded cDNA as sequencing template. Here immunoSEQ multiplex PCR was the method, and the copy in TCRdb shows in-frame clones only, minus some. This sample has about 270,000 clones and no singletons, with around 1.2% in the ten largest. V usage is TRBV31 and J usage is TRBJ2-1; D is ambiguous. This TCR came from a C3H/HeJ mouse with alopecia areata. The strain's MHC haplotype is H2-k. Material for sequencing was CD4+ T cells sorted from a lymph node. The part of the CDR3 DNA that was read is TGTGCCTGGAGTCTGGTGGAGAATGCT. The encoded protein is CAWSLVENA. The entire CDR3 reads CAWSLVENAEQFF.